This TCR beta chain is drawn from a study of HIV-infected children after antiretroviral therapy interruption (dated by TCRdb to the late 2010s). In the study overall: All eight included children had a CD4+ count above 500 and a viral load below 50 copies/ml, with four on planned treatment interruption and four on continuous treatment. The interruption group had a median age of about 9.5 years, and the continuous treatment group had a median age of around 8 years. Exposure to EBV and CMV had been recorded for most participating children. For the interruption arm, samples were taken at week 0, at week 12, at the end of interruption (week 24 or 48), and roughly 3 years after the study ended. Continuous-treatment samples were analyzed from corresponding weeks 0, 48 and 150. Alongside measurements of thymic output, the study compared TCR repertoires of children on planned treatment interruption with TCR repertoires of children on continuous antiretroviral treatment. Study-wide findings and limitations: The small number of patients is a limitation of the study, so the data should be interpreted with caution. In naive CD4+ repertoires of PTI patients, reduced CDR3 sharing between time points was observed after interruption began, whereas many sequences were found to be shared between end of interruption and 3 years later. An increase in the naive CD4+ Gini coefficient was observed by the end of treatment interruption, suggesting clonal expansion, and a return to baseline was observed by 3 years. Sorted CD45RA+ naive cells might include minor non-naive CD45RA+ populations such as EMRA or stem memory cells.

Via the germline V gene, CDR1 is SGDLS and CDR2 YYNGEE. Relative to germline, V is 2 bases shorter and J is 7 bases shorter, with 12 bases between their ends. Its CDR3 holds 13 amino acids, cysteine through phenylalanine. Kept here is only the CDR3 DNA, which spans 39 bases and is read in frame from base 1. This clonotype was seen at least ten times. Its antigen is currently not known. No much larger clone exists at a distance of one base, and base qualities are not known. The library relied on 3' RACE. TCR libraries were generated from RNA by a 3' RACE protocol incorporating unique molecular identifiers so that PCR amplification bias could be corrected. Up to roughly 12 amplicon libraries were pooled and sequenced on an Illumina MiSeq with v2 2x250 paired-end chemistry. In the source study's methods: Reads were processed with Decombinator for assignment of V and J genes and CDR3, and barcode-based correction of errors and PCR bias was applied. Before Gini coefficients were calculated with the R ineq package, the repertoires were subsampled to the same depth. CDR3 similarity was assessed with GLIPH, Hamming distance and a shared triplet metric. In TCRdb, the public reads were trimmed at Q25 with fastp and aligned with MiXCR, with productive beta chains retained. Duplicate CDR3 protein sequences are folded into a single record with the most common DNA and genes. The V and J calls shown here were made by TCRdb, not taken from the authors' results. The sample table records approximately 89,000 distinct CDR3 sequences; around 6.9% of these occur just once. Jointly, the top ten make up 0.9% to 1.3% of the sample.

The meaning of the sample's treatment or condition label: PENTA 11 planned treatment interruption arm or continuous ART arm. Participants were children from the United Kingdom aged 2 to 15 years who had received at least three-drug ART for at least 24 weeks. Cryopreserved PBMCs containing at least 5 million viable cells were required, and a handful of candidate patients were excluded because of low viable PBMC yield. Using a FACSAria III cell sorter, naive CD4+ CD45RA+ CD45RO- T cells were FACS-sorted out of thawed PBMCs. After sorting, cells were fixed, and RNA was extracted with the RNeasy FFPE kit and then with the RNeasy Micro kit.

This sequence was found in a pool of human donors with HIV. Here the sequenced sample was CD45RA+ CD4+ T cells from PBMCs, pooled from several time points, taken from a donor given antiretroviral therapy, either interrupted or continuous. The label giving this sample's cell subset or site can be read as: naive CD4+ CD45RA+ CD45RO- T cells. Recombination joined TRBV9 with TRBJ1-1; matching of 5 bases hints at TRBD1 as the D gene. The CDR3 protein is CASSVAGAGEAFF. Here is the DNA: TGTGCCAGCAGCGTTGCTGGGGCCGGTGAAGCTTTCTTT.